These 14 T cell receptor beta chains originate from one sample sequenced in a study of cytomegalovirus exposure and HLA in healthy donors. This PCR relied on a set of 60 Vbeta primers and 13 Jbeta primers. Assay used: immunoSEQ multiplex PCR; TCRdb lists only in-frame clones, some missing. The sample yields around 220,000 clones, more than 60% seen once. Sequenced material: PBMCs. These receptor sequences come from a woman under 40 in good health and CMV-seronegative.

This chain links TRBV6-5 with TRBJ1-1; D is ambiguous. This CDR3 is built from 14 residues. The germline gives CDR1 MNHEY, CDR2 SVGAGI. V was trimmed by 0 bases and J by 5 bases, leaving 10 bases between them. CDR3 residues: CASSYSKGGTEAFF. The CDR3 DNA is TGTGCCAGCAGTTACTCGAAGGGAGGGACTGAAGCTTTCTTT.

The J gene is TRBJ1-1, the V gene TRBV5-4, with D perhaps matching TRBD1 (5 bases). The ends were cut back, 4 bases at V and 4 bases at J, with 17 bases in the middle. This CDR3 comprises 15 residues. In germline, CDR1 is SGHNT, CDR2 YYREEE (reference sequence). The CDR3 sequence is CASSPRTGGGTEAFF. The CDR3 DNA reads TGTGCCAGCAGCCCACGAACGGGGGGGGGCACTGAAGCTTTCTTT.

This clone was seen more than once but under ten times. V gene TRBV30 combines with J gene TRBJ2-7; D might be TRBD1 (5 bases). The germline V gene encodes CDR1 GTSNPN and CDR2 SVGIG (reference sequence). The CDR3 covers 14 residues. Trimming removed 0 bases from V and 5 bases from J, with 14 bases in between. The CDR3 DNA reads as TGTGCCTGGAGTGTACTTGGCAGGGCCGACGAGCAGTACTTC. It codes for CAWSVLGRADEQYF.

The gene calls are TRBV4-2 and TRBJ1-2; possibly TRBD1 for D (6 bases). V was trimmed by 1 base and J by 0 bases, leaving 18 bases between them. Per the germline V gene, CDR1 is LGHNA and CDR2 is YNFKEQ. CDR3 length: 18 residues. Written as DNA, the CDR3 is TGTGCCAGCAGCCAAGGGGGGGCTGGGGAGGGAGCTAACTATGGCTACACCTTC. This translates into CASSQGGAGEGANYGYTF.

The chain recombines TRBV5-4 with TRBJ1-2, with D perhaps TRBD1 (6 bases). The CDR3 sequence is 11 residues long. Germline V gives CDR1 SGHNT, CDR2 YYREEE (reference sequence). Trimming pared 4 bases from V and 8 bases from J, leaving 9 bases between. The CDR3 spells CASSNRVGYTF. CDR3 coding DNA: TGTGCCAGCAGCAACAGGGTAGGCTACACCTTC.

This clone was seen only a few times. This sample also contains other DNA sequences that code for the same CDR3. The V call is TRBV9, the J call TRBJ1-1; D not resolved. This CDR3 comprises 14 residues. V lost 0 bases to trimming and J lost 4 bases, with 10 bases between them. Germline assignment: CDR1 SGDLS and CDR2 YYNGEE. The CDR3 loop reads CASSVGGAGTEAFF. CDR3 nucleotides: TGTGCCAGCAGCGTAGGTGGCGCAGGCACTGAAGCTTTCTTT.

The chain links TRBV5-1 to TRBJ2-7; 7 bases fit TRBD1. Trimming took 4 bases from V and 1 from J; bases not matched to a gene: 5. The CDR3 is 14 amino acids. Per the germline V gene, CDR1 is SGHRS and CDR2 is YFSETQ. The CDR3 spells CASSLRDSSYEQYF. The CDR3 bases are TGCGCCAGCAGCCTCCGGGACAGTTCCTACGAGCAGTACTTC.

V is TRBV29-1 and J is TRBJ2-7; 11 bases map to TRBD2. Germline lookup yields CDR1 SQVTM and CDR2 ANQGSEA. The CDR3 is made up of 15 amino acids. The trim removed 2 bases at V and 1 base at J, leaving 4 bases unmatched. The DNA of the CDR3 is TGCAGCGTTGAAACGGGACTAGCGGCGTCCTACGAGCAGTACTTC. Its protein product is CSVETGLAASYEQYF.

This chain joins TRBV27 and TRBJ1-2; perhaps TRBD1 as D (6 bases). The CDR3 has 14 amino acids. Trimming cost V 6 bases and J 2 bases, with 13 bases left between them. Germline CDR1 MNHEY, CDR2 SMNVEV (reference sequence). Written as DNA, the CDR3 is TGTGCCAGCAGGTCGGGGGGCGGAAACTATGGCTACACCTTC. Its translation is CASRSGGGNYGYTF.

A remark on this clone: At one of its ends the junction is not consistent with the germline gene, which may arise from a read error. V and J are TRBV7-9 and TRBJ2-7; TRBD2 might be the D (6 bases). The CDR3 has 16 amino acids. Germline CDR1 SEHNR, CDR2 FQNEAQ (reference sequence). The CDR3 is CSSSLRRGISSYEQYF. The DNA of the CDR3 is TGTTCCAGCAGCTTACGGAGGGGCATAAGCTCCTACGAGCAGTACTTC.

This chain uses TRBV27 with TRBJ2-1, with D possibly TRBD2 on 5 matching bases. The CDR3 extends over 14 amino acids. Germline V CDR1 and CDR2: MNHEY, SMNVEV (reference sequence). Trimming took off 6 bases at V and 6 bases at J, with 15 bases between the two ends. CDR3: CASRHLTAGNEQFF. The CDR3 region has the DNA TGTGCCAGCAGGCATTTGACCGCGGGCAATGAGCAGTTCTTC.

The genes are TRBV30 and TRBJ2-2; maybe TRBD1 (6 bases). The CDR3 is 15 amino acids. V was pared by 5 bases and J by 2 bases, with 15 bases between. Looked up from germline, CDR1 is GTSNPN and CDR2 is SVGIG (reference sequence). CDR3 bases: TGTGCCTGGGGCTCGGACAGACTTAACACCGGGGAGCTGTTTTTT. This translates into CAWGSDRLNTGELFF.

CDR3 nucleotide sequence: TGTGCCAGCGAAGAAAGGGGGCGCCGAACTGAAGCTTTCTTT. Translation gives CASEERGRRTEAFF. This sequence joins TRBV6-1 and TRBJ1-1, with 7 bases identical to TRBD1. There are 14 residues in the CDR3. Germline values: CDR1 MNHNS, CDR2 SASEGT. Trimming took 8 bases from V and 5 from J; bases not matched to a gene: 11.

The chain combines TRBV18 with TRBJ2-1, with TRBD2 as a possible D gene (6 bases). Germline CDR1 reads KGHSH; CDR2 reads LQKENI. Trimming shortened V by 6 bases and J by 5 bases, and 11 bases separated the two germline ends. This CDR3 spans 13 amino acids. The CDR3: CASSRGTHNEQFF. Written as DNA, the CDR3 is TGTGCCAGCTCCCGCGGGACGCACAATGAGCAGTTCTTC.